The 3 T cell receptor beta chains presented below share a single source sample, sequenced in a study of T cells in localized non-small cell lung cancer. The protocol was immunoSEQ multiplex PCR, while the TCRdb copy is restricted to in-frame clones and leaves out a portion. Among 30,000 to 40,000 clones listed, about 80% were seen once. This sample comprised peripheral blood, obtained before any cancer treatment. The origin of the receptors is a male donor aged 60 or over with stage II squamous cell lung carcinoma.

This chain uses TRBV5-4 with TRBJ2-5; 7 nucleotides line up with TRBD2. Trimming removed 0 bases from V and 1 base from J; junction bases left unmatched: 0. The CDR3 is 14 residues long. Germline values: CDR1 SGHNT, CDR2 YYREEE (reference sequence). The CDR3 protein is CASSLGGGQETQYF. The CDR3 DNA reads TGTGCCAGCAGCTTGGGGGGGGGCCAAGAGACCCAGTACTTC.

The chain uses TRBV5-6 and TRBJ1-5, with D possibly TRBD1 on 5 matching bases. The CDR3 covers 17 residues. Trimming took 0 bases from V and 2 from J, leaving 15 bases between them. Per germline, CDR1 SGHDT and CDR2 YYEEEE. Here the CDR3 reads CASSLDPRQGGNQPQHF. The CDR3 bases are TGTGCCAGCAGCTTGGATCCGCGGCAGGGTGGCAATCAGCCCCAGCATTTT.

The gene calls are TRBV19 and TRBJ1-5, with D uncertain. Deletions cut 1 base from V and 10 bases from J, with 11 bases between. This CDR3 spans 13 amino acids. Per the germline V gene, CDR1 is LNHDA and CDR2 is SQIVND (reference sequence). The CDR3 loop reads CASSIVTGNPQHF. The CDR3 DNA is TGTGCCAGTAGTATAGTTACCGGGAATCCCCAGCATTTT.